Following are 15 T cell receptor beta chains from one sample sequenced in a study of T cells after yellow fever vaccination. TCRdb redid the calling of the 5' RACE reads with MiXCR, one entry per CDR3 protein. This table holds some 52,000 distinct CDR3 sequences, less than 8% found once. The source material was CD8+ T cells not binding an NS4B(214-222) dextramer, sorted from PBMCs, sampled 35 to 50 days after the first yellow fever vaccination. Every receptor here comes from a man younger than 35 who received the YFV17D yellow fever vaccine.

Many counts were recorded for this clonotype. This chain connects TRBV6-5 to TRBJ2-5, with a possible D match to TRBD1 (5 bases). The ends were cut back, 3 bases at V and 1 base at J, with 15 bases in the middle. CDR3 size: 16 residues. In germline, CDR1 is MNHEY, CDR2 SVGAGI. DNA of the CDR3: TGTGCCAGCAGTTATGGGGCAGGAAAAGTCCAAGAGACCCAGTACTTC. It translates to CASSYGAGKVQETQYF.

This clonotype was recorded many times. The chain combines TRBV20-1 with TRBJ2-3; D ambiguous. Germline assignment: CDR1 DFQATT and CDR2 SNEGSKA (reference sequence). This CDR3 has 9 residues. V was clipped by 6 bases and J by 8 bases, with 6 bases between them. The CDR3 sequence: CSAGGTQYF. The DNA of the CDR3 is TGCAGTGCGGGCGGTACGCAGTATTTT.

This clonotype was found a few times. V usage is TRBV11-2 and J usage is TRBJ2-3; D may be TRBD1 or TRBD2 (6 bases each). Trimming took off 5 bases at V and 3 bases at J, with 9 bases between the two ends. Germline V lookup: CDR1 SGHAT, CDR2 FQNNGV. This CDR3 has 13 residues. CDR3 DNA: TGTGCCAGCAGCCCGGGGGCGACAGATACGCAGTATTTT. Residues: CASSPGATDTQYF.

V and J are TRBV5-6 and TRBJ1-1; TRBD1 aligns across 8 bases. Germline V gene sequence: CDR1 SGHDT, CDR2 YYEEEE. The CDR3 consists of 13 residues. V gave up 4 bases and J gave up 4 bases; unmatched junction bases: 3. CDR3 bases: TGTGCCAGCAGCCCAGGGGGCTTCACTGAAGCTTTCTTT. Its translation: CASSPGGFTEAFF.

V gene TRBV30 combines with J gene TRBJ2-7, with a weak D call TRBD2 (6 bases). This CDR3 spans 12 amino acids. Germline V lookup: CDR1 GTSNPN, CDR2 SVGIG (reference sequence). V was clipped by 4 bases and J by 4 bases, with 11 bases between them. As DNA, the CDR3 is TGTGCCTGGACCGTGGGGGGATACGAGCAGTACTTC. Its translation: CAWTVGGYEQYF.

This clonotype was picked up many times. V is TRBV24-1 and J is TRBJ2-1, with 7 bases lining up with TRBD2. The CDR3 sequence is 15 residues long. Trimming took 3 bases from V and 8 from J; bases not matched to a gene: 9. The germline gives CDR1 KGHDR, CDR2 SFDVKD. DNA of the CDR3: TGTGCCACCAGTGATGTCCCGGCAGGGAGGGATGAGCAGTTCTTC. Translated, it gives CATSDVPAGRDEQFF.

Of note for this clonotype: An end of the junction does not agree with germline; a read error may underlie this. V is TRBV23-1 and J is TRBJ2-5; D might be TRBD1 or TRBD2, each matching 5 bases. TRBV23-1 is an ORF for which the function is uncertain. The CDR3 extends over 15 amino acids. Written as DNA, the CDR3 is TGCGCCAGCAGTCAACCGGGACCTACCCAAGAGACCGAGTACTTC. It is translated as CASSQPGPTQETEYF.

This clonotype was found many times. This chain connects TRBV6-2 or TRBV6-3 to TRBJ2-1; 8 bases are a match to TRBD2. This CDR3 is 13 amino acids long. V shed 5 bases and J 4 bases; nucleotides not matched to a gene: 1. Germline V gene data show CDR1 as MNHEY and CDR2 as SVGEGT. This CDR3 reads CASSPGGYNEQFF. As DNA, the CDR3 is TGTGCCAGCAGTCCGGGGGGGTACAATGAGCAGTTCTTC.

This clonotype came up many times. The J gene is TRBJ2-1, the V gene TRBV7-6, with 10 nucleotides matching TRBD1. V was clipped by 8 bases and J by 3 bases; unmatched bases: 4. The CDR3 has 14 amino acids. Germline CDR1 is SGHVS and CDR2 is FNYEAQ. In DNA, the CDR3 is TGTGCCAGCGGAGGGACAGGGGTCTACAATGAGCAGTTCTTC. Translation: CASGGTGVYNEQFF.

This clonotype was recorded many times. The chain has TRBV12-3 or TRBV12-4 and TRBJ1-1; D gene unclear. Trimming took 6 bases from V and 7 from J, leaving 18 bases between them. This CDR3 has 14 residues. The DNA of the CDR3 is TGTGCCAGCAGCGGGGAAAGTTTGGGTTTTGAAGCTTTCTTT. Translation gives CASSGESLGFEAFF.

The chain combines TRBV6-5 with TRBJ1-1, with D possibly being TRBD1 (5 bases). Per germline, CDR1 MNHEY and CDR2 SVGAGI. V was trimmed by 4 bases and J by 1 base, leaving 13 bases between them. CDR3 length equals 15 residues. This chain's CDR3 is CASSSPGGKNTEAFF. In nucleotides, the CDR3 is TGTGCCAGCAGTTCTCCTGGGGGTAAGAACACTGAAGCTTTCTTT.

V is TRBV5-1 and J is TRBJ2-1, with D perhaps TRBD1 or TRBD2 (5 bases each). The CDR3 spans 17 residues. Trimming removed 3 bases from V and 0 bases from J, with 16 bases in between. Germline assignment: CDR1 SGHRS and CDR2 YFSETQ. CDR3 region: CASSSPRVGDSYNEQFF. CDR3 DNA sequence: TGCGCCAGCAGCTCACCCCGAGTGGGGGACTCCTACAATGAGCAGTTCTTC.

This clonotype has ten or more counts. The CDR3 loop is CATSPSRGRTGELFF. CDR3 DNA sequence: TGTGCCACCAGCCCCAGCAGGGGGCGAACCGGGGAGCTGTTTTTT. The chain is built from TRBV15 and TRBJ2-2, with TRBD1 matching over 8 bases. The V gene's germline CDR1 is LNHNV and CDR2 YYDKDF (reference sequence). V was pared by 5 bases and J by 5 bases, with 7 bases of the junction left unmatched. The CDR3 loop spans 15 amino acids.

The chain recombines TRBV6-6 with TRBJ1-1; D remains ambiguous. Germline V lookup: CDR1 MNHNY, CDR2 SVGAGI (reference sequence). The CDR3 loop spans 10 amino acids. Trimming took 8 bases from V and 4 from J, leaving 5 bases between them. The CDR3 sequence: CASDGTEAFF. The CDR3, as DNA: TGTGCCAGCGACGGCACTGAAGCTTTCTTT.

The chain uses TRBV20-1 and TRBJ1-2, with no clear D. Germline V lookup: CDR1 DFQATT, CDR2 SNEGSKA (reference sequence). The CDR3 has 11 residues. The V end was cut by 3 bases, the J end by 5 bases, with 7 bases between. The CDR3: CSASLTYGYTF. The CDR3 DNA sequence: TGCAGTGCTAGCCTCACTTATGGCTACACCTTC.